This T cell receptor (beta chain) was sequenced during a study of cytomegalovirus exposure and HLA in healthy donors. Overall study context: Unique TCRs numbering around 80 million, obtained from HLA-typed donors, made up an early data release. General study results and limits: Among donors in an Asian-associated ancestry cluster, a later analysis reportedly found fewer N-insertions than the approximately 670-donor mean. TCR beta sequences reportedly predicted most subjects' HLA-A and HLA-B alleles accurately. Segments of the TCR beta V type were, in most cases, productive about 87% or about 30% of the time in an earlier analysis.

Germline assignment: CDR1 LNHDA and CDR2 SQIVND (reference sequence). CDR3 length: 16 amino acids. Trimming took 7 bases from V and 1 from J, leaving 16 bases between them. 60 Vbeta and 13 Jbeta primers were used in PCR. This table comes from immunoSEQ multiplex PCR, and its TCRdb copy is limited to in-frame clones, with some not included. This table has under 150,000 clones, nearly 80% appearing once. About this clone itself: The target antigen is unknown.

Specimen: PBMCs. The receptor comes from a male donor in good health and CMV-seronegative. The chain recombines TRBV19 with TRBJ2-2, with D perhaps TRBD1 (6 bases). CDR3 sequence: CASTPRTVRNTGELFF. CDR3 in DNA: TGTGCCAGTACCCCTCGGACAGTACGGAACACCGGGGAGCTGTTTTTT. The full variable domain, in which reference TRBV19 and TRBJ2-2 provide the parts outside the CDR3, is DGGITQSPKYLFRKEGQNVTLSCEQNLNHDAMYWYRQDPGQGLRLIYYSQIVNDFQKGDIAEGYSVSREKKESFPLTVTSAQKNPTAFYLCASTPRTVRNTGELFFGEGSRLTVL.